This T cell receptor beta chain was retrieved from a study of shared clonotypes between healthy human individuals. Study overall: A couple of female and a few male donors aged 18 to 49 were enrolled.

Those who donated, Caucasian adults without exception, all lived in Nashville, Tennessee. The genomic DNA of each subset was split evenly across several immunoSEQ plates. Template amounts of approximately 300 ng DNA, 25,000 to 35,000 T cell genomes, were employed in unsorted PBMC replicate PCRs. Clones were read by immunoSEQ multiplex PCR, and TCRdb kept only the in-frame ones, dropping some. The sample holds roughly 500,000 clones; 65% to 85% are singletons and the top ten take approximately 11%. The germline V and J ends were trimmed by 2 bases and 3 bases, with 8 bases remaining between them. The CDR3 has 14 amino acids. Germline CDR1 MNHEY, CDR2 SVGAGI.

This receptor was identified in a woman aged 40-49 years in good health. Some clones in this sample may be carry-over from other donors' samples. The chain joins TRBV6-5 to TRBJ2-1, with TRBD1 as a possible D gene (6 bases). Sequencing was performed on PBMCs. DNA of the CDR3: TGTGCCAGCAGTTACACGACAGGCTACAATGAGCAGTTCTTC. Translating it yields CASSYTTGYNEQFF.